The entry below describes one T cell receptor beta chain. Its antigen has not been determined. Nothing much larger sits one base from this clone, and base qualities are not available. The immunoSEQ assay at survey resolution was applied to genomic DNA for sequencing of TCRbeta rearrangements. In the source study's methods: In the TCR sequencing data, the smallest productive clonotype frequency that could be detected was 2.59 x 10-5. Only productive TCRbeta rearrangements, meaning sequences that were complete and in-frame, were kept for the analyses. Simpson clonality, calculated in the immunoSEQ Analyzer version 3.0, was used as the measure of sample clonality. Based on frequency, clones were grouped as very rare, small, medium, large (1-20%) or hyperexpanded (>20%). Generation probabilities were estimated with OLGA 1.2.3, V-gene circos plots were made with VDJtools, specificities were searched in VDJdb, and CDR3 motifs were identified with GLIPH. Entries here come from immuneACCESS through TCRdb and include only in-frame sequences with V and J called. Some clones fail to appear in such tables; in the studies checked, an unresolved V gene covers under half of the shortfall, and the cause of the remainder is unknown. Clone size and the V and J calls come from that table; the DNA yielded D and trimming. Recorded for this sample are under 50,000 clones; 80% to 85% of them occurred a single time. The top ten clonotypes cover about 0.33% of the sample.

This sample was included in a study of STAT5B mutations in CD4+ large granular lymphocyte leukemia (dated by TCRdb to 2021 to 2024). Notes on the research overall: Among the healthy controls, the CDR3 'QG' motif was associated with a particular HLA allele. The study compared the TCRbeta repertoires of patients with CD4+ T-cell large granular lymphocyte leukemia against those of healthy blood donors. The purity of purified fractions was confirmed by flow cytometry on FACSCanto II or FACSVerse to exceed 95% among lymphocytes. What the authors observed across the whole study: Enrichment of TRBV06-family usage was observed among the top patient clones (8/27) relative to healthy controls (2/35). The main leukemic clonotypes were found to be private to each patient, although around 24% of the main leukemic clonotypes were detected at low frequency in the non-leukemic repertoires of other patients. Data were not HLA-matched; higher clonality in CD4+ versus CD8+ T-LGLL could reflect the relatively small sample size. Greater clonality appeared to be present in CD4-sorted patient repertoires than in healthy CD4+ repertoires, and the difference was retained after the putative leukemic clones were removed.

The CDR3 has 13 amino acids, counting the end cysteine and phenylalanine. Just CDR3 DNA is preserved here, 39 bases in frame from base 1. V is reduced by 4 bases and J by 10 bases, leaving a spacing of 13 bases between them. In the germline V gene (reference sequence), CDR1 corresponds to LNHDA and CDR2 to SQIVND. The healthy controls were 35 or so blood donors, and the buffy coats of these donors were supplied by the Finnish Red Cross blood service. All TCR-sequenced material derived from peripheral blood: patient blood samples and healthy donor buffy coats. Peripheral blood mononuclear cells were isolated by Ficoll-Hypaque gradient centrifugation. CD4+ cells were magnetically purified from the buffy coats of healthy controls. Genomic DNA was extracted using the Gentra Puregene Cell and Tissue kit, and a Qubit 2.0 fluorometer was used to quantify it.

This sequence uses TRBV19 and TRBJ1-4; 6 matching bases give a weak D call of TRBD1. This TCR derives from a human donor in good health. The sample was CD4+ T cells from blood buffy coats. The CDR3 region reads CASSTRTAPKLFF. The sequenced DNA is TGTGCCAGTAGTACGCGGACAGCACCAAAACTGTTTTTT. Outside the CDR3, residues come from the reference TRBV19 and TRBJ1-4 proteins, so the full variable domain is: DGGITQSPKYLFRKEGQNVTLSCEQNLNHDAMYWYRQDPGQGLRLIYYSQIVNDFQKGDIAEGYSVSREKKESFPLTVTSAQKNPTAFYLCASSTRTAPKLFFGSGTQLSVL.